The rows below give T cell receptor beta chains drawn from one sample of a study of T cell repertoires in cytomegalovirus infection. These TCRs' antigens remain unknown. TCRdb called the reads again in MiXCR, with one record for every CDR3 protein. The sample includes around 120,000 distinct CDR3 sequences, 20% to 30% of them seen just once. Sequencing was done on a sample of PBMCs, sequenced either directly or after in vitro stimulation (not recorded which). The receptors stem from a human donor in good health (CMV status not recorded). Some clones in this sample may be carry-over from other donors' samples. Each CDR3 is given with its conserved first and last residue. The D gene is left open where the match is weak. Some rows have no size entry. The others give once, few or many, or a class for an expanded clone.

CDR3 protein,CDR3 DNA,V gene,clone size,J gene,D gene
CASSQWGETQYF,TGTGCCAGCAGCCAGTGGGGGGAGACCCAGTACTTC,TRBV11-2,few,TRBJ2-5,NA
CASSNDRVGYTF,TGTGCCAGCAGTAACGACAGGGTTGGCTACACCTTC,TRBV12-3/TRBV12-4,few,TRBJ1-2,TRBD1
CASRWDTTDTQYF,TGTGCCAGCCGCTGGGACACCACAGATACGCAGTATTTT,TRBV6-2/TRBV6-3,few,TRBJ2-3,NA
CASSLPWGSSGANVLTF,TGTGCCAGCAGCTTACCCTGGGGGAGCTCTGGGGCCAACGTCCTGACTTTC,TRBV7-6,NA,TRBJ2-6,NA
CSASYRDRGLLNTEAFF,TGCAGTGCTAGTTACCGGGACAGGGGGCTTTTAAACACTGAAGCTTTCTTT,TRBV20-1,once,TRBJ1-1,TRBD1
CSTIPGLAGYEQYF,TGCAGTACCATTCCGGGACTAGCGGGCTACGAGCAGTACTTC,TRBV20-1,NA,TRBJ2-7,TRBD2
CASSLVVGYNEQFF,TGTGCCAGCAGCTTAGTTGTGGGGTACAATGAGCAGTTCTTC,TRBV7-9,few,TRBJ2-1,NA
CASRQAGGFTTDTQYF,TGTGCCAGCAGGCAAGCCGGGGGGTTCACCACAGATACGCAGTATTTT,TRBV6-5,few,TRBJ2-3,TRBD2
CASSPSREGSEAFF,TGTGCCAGCTCACCATCCAGGGAGGGGAGTGAAGCTTTCTTT,TRBV18,NA,TRBJ1-1,NA
CASSLGARGTDTQYF,TGTGCCAGCAGCTTAGGGGCCAGGGGGACAGATACGCAGTATTTT,TRBV11-2,many,TRBJ2-3,TRBD1
CASSFRTRYYEQYF,TGTGCCAGCAGCTTCAGGACTAGATACTACGAGCAGTACTTC,TRBV7-9,many,TRBJ2-7,TRBD2
CASSPQSGGSEAFF,TGTGCCAGCTCACCTCAGTCAGGGGGGTCTGAAGCTTTCTTT,TRBV18,NA,TRBJ1-1,TRBD1
CASSLNRGSNQPQHF,TGTGCCAGCAGCTTAAACAGGGGGAGCAATCAGCCCCAGCATTTT,TRBV7-6,NA,TRBJ1-5,TRBD1
CASGSDILNTEAFF,TGTGCCAGCGGATCCGACATCTTGAACACTGAAGCTTTCTTT,TRBV6-6,few,TRBJ1-1,NA
CASSEDRGSYEQYF,TGTGCCAGCAGTGAAGACAGGGGCTCCTACGAGCAGTACTTC,TRBV2,few,TRBJ2-7,TRBD1
CAISGSNEKLFF,TGTGCCATATCCGGATCTAATGAAAAACTGTTTTTT,TRBV5-4,NA,TRBJ1-4,NA
CASSVDTYGYTF,TGTGCCAGTAGTGTAGACACCTATGGCTACACCTTC,TRBV19,NA,TRBJ1-2,NA
CASSSYGQGGYEQYF,TGTGCCAGCAGTTCTTACGGACAGGGGGGGTACGAGCAGTACTTC,TRBV5-4,NA,TRBJ2-7,TRBD1
CVSSYSGLAGLGQFF,TGTGTCAGCAGTTACTCGGGACTAGCGGGACTAGGGCAGTTCTTC,TRBV6-8,NA,TRBJ2-1,TRBD2
CASSRGEDTGELFF,TGTGCCAGTAGCCGGGGAGAGGACACCGGGGAGCTGTTTTTT,TRBV19,NA,TRBJ2-2,NA
CATRSKTITYNEQFF,TGTGCCACCAGGAGCAAGACAATCACCTACAATGAGCAGTTCTTC,TRBV7-2,NA,TRBJ2-1,NA
CASSGAGGIVPQHF,TGTGCCAGTAGCGGTGCAGGGGGAATCGTGCCCCAGCATTTT,TRBV19,NA,TRBJ1-5,TRBD1
CASSGQGGETQYF,TGTGCCAGCAGCGGACAGGGTGGGGAGACCCAGTACTTC,TRBV6-6,NA,TRBJ2-5,TRBD1
CASSLRTSGTEQFF,TGTGCCAGCAGCCTTCGGACTAGCGGCACTGAGCAGTTCTTC,TRBV5-5,NA,TRBJ2-1,TRBD2
CSSAKGGLYEQYF,TGTTCGAGCGCCAAGGGGGGACTATACGAGCAGTACTTC,TRBV7-2,many,TRBJ2-7,NA
CASSLGPINTGELFF,TGTGCCAGCAGCTTGGGACCTATAAACACCGGGGAGCTGTTTTTT,TRBV5-5,once,TRBJ2-2,NA
CASSYRGDTDTQYF,TGTGCCAGCAGCTACAGGGGAGACACAGATACGCAGTATTTT,TRBV7-9,many,TRBJ2-3,TRBD1
CSVLKAGGTSYNEQFF,TGCAGCGTTCTAAAGGCGGGTGGGACATCCTACAATGAGCAGTTCTTC,TRBV29-1,few,TRBJ2-1,NA
CASSSGVVREQFF,TGTGCCAGCAGCTCCGGGGTAGTAAGGGAGCAGTTCTTC,TRBV7-2,many,TRBJ2-1,NA
CSARGSFLSDTQYF,TGCAGTGCTAGAGGCAGTTTCCTTTCCGATACGCAGTATTTT,TRBV20-1,NA,TRBJ2-3,NA
CASSLGQVVNQPQHF,TGTGCCAGCAGTCTCGGACAGGTTGTCAATCAGCCCCAGCATTTT,TRBV12-3/TRBV12-4,NA,TRBJ1-5,TRBD1
CASSLYLGSSYEQYF,TGTGCCAGCAGTTTATATCTAGGGAGCTCCTACGAGCAGTACTTC,TRBV28,NA,TRBJ2-7,NA